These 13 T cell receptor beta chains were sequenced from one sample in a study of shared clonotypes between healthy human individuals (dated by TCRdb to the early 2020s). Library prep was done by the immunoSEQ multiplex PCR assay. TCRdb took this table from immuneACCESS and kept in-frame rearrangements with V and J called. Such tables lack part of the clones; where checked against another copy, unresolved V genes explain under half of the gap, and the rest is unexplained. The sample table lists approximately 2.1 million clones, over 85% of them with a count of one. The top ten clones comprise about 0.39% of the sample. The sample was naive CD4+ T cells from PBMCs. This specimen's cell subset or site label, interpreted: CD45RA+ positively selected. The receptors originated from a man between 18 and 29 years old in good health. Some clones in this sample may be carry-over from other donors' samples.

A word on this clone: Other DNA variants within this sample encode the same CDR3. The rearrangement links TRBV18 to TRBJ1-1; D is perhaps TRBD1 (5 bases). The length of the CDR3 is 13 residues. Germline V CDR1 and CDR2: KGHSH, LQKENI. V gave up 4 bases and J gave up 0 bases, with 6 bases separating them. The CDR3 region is CASSLGVNTEAFF. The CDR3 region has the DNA TGTGCCAGCTCACTGGGGGTGAACACTGAAGCTTTCTTT.

Here the CDR3 DNA reads TGTGCCTGGAGTGTAGGGGCAGGGCGGTACGAGCAGTACTTC. Protein product: CAWSVGAGRYEQYF. This chain links TRBV30 with TRBJ2-7; TRBD1 might be the D (5 bases). This CDR3 is 14 amino acids long. The germline V gene encodes CDR1 GTSNPN and CDR2 SVGIG (reference sequence). Trimming took off 0 bases at V and 4 bases at J, with 13 bases between the two ends.

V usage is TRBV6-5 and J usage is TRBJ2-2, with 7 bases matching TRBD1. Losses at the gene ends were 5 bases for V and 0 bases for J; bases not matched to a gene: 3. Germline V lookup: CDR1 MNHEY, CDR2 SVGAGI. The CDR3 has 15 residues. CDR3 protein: CASSTGQTNTGELFF. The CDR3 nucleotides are TGTGCCAGCAGTACGGGACAGACGAACACCGGGGAGCTGTTTTTT.

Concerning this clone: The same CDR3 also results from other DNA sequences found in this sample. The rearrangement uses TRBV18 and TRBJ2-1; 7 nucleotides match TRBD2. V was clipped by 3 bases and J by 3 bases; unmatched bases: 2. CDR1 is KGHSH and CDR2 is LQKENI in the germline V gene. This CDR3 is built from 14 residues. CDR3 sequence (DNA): TGTGCCAGCTCACCCCCTAGCGGCTACAATGAGCAGTTCTTC. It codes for CASSPPSGYNEQFF.

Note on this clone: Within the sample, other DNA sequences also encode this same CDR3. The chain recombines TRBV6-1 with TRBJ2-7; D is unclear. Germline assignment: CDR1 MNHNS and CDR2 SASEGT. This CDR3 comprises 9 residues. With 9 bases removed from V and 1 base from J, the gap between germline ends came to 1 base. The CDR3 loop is CASSYEQYF. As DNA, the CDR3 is TGTGCCAGTTCCTACGAGCAGTACTTC.

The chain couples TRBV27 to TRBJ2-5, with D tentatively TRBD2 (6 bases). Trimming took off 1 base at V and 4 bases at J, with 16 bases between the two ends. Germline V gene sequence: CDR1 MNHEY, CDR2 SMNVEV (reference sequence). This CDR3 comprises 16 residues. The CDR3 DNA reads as TGTGCCAGCAGTTTATACCCTCCAGGAGGGAGAGAGACCCAGTACTTC. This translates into CASSLYPPGGRETQYF.

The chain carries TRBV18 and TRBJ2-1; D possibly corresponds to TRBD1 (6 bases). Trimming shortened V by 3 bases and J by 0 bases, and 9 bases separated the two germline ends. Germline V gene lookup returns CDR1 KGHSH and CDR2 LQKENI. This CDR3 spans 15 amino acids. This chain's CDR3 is CASSPGAFSYNEQFF. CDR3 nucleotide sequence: TGTGCCAGCTCACCGGGGGCCTTCTCCTACAATGAGCAGTTCTTC. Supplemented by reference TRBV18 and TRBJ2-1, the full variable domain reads NAGVMQNPRHLVRRRGQEARLRCSPMKGHSHVYWYRQLPEEGLKFMVYLQKENIIDESGMPKERFSAEFPKEGPSILRIQQVVRGDSAAYFCASSPGAFSYNEQFFGPGTRLTVL.

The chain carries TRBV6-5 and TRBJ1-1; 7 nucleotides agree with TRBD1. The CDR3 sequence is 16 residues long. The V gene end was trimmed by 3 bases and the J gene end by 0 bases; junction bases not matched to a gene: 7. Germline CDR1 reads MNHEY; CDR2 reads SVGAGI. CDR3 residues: CASSYTEGALNTEAFF. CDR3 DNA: TGTGCCAGCAGTTATACCGAGGGGGCGTTGAACACTGAAGCTTTCTTT.

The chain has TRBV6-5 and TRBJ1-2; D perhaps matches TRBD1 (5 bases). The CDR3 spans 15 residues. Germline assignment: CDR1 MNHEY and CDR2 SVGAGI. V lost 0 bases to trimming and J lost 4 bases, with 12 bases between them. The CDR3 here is CASSYSSRGSYGYTF. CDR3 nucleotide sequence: TGTGCCAGCAGTTACTCGAGTAGGGGAAGCTATGGCTACACCTTC.

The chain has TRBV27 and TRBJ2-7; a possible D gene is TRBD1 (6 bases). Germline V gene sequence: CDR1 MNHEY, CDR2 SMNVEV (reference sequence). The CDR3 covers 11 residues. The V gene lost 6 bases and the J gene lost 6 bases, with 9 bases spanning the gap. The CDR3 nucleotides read TGTGCCAGCAGAAACAGGGCCGAGCAGTACTTC. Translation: CASRNRAEQYF.

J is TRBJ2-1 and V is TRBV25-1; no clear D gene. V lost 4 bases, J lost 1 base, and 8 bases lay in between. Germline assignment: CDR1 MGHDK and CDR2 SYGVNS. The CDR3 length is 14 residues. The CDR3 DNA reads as TGTGCCAGCAGTGGCGACAAGTCCTACAATGAGCAGTTCTTC. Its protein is CASSGDKSYNEQFF.

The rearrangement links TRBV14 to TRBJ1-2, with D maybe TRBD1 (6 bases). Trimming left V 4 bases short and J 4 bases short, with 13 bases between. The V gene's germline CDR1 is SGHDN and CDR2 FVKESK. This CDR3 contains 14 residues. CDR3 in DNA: TGTGCCAGCAGCCTTGTACCAGGGGCCTATGGCTACACCTTC. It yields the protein CASSLVPGAYGYTF.

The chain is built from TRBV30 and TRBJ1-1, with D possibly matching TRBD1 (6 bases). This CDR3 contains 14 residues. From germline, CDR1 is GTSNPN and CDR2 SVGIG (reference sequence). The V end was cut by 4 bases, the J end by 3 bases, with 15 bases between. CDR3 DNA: TGTGCCTGGACCCAAACAGGGTTGTACACTGAAGCTTTCTTT. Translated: CAWTQTGLYTEAFF.